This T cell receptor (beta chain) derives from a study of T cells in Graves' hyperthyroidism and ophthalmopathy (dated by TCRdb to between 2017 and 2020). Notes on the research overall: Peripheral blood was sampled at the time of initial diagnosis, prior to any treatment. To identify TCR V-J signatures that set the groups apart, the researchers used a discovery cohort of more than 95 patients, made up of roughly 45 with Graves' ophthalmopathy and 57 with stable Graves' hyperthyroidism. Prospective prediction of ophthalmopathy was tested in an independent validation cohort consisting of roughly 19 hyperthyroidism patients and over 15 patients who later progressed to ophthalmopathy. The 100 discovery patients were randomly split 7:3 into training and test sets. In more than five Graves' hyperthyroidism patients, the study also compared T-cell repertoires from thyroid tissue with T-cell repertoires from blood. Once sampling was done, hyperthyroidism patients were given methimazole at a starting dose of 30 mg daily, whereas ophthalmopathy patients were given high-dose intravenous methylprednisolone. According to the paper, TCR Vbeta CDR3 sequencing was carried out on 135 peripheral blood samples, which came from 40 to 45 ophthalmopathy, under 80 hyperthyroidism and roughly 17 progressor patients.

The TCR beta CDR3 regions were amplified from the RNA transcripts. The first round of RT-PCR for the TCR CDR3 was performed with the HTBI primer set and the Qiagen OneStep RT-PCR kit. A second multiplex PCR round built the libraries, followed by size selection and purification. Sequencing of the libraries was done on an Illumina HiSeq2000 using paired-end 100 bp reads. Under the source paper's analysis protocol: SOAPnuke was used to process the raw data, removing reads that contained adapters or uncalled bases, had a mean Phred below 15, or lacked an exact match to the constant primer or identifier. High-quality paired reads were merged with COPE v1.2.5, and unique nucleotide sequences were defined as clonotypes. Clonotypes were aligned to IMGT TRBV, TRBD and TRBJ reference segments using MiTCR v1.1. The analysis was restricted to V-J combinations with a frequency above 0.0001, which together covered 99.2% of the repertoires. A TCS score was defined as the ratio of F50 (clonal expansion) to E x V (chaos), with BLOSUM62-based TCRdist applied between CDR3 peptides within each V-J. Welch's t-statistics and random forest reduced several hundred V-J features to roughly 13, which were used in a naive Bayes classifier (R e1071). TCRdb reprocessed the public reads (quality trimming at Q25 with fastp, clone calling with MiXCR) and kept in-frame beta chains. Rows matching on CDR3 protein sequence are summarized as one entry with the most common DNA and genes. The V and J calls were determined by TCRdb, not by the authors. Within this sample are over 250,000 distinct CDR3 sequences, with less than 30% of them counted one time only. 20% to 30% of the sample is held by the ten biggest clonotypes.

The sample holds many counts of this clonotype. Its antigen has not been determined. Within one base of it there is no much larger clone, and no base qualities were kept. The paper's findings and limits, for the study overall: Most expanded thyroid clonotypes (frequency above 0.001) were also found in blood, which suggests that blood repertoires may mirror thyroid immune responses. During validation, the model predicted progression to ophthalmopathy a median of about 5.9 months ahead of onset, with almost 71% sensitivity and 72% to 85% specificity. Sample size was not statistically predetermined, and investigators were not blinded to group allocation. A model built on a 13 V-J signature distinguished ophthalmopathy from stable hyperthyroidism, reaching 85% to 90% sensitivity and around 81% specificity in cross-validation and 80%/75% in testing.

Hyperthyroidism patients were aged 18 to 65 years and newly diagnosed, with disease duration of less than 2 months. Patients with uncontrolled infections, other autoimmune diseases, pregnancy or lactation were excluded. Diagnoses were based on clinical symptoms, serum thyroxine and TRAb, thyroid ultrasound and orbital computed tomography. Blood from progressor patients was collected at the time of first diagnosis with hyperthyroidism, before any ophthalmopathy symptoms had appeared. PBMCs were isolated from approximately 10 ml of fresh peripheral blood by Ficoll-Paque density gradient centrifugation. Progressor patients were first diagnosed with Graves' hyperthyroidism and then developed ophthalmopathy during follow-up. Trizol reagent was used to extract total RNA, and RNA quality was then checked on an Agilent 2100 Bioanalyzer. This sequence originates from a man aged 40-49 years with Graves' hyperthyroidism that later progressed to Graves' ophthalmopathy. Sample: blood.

The nucleotide sequence reads TGTGCCTGGAGTATCCCTAGCGGGAGAAGGTGGGAGACCCAGTACTTC. Protein translation: CAWSIPSGRRWETQYF. The rearranged chain carries TRBV30 and TRBJ2-5; TRBD2 aligns with 10 central bases. Germline trimming: 2 bases from V, 5 bases from J; junction bases outside gene matches: 11. The CDR3 contains 16 residues, cysteine and phenylalanine counted. The only DNA kept is the CDR3, 48 bases in frame from the first base. CDR1 is given as GTSNPN and CDR2 as SVGIG, both from the germline V gene (reference sequence).